The next 32 T cell receptor beta chains were all read from a single sample in a study of blood T cells in healthy people across ages. Next came a second PCR, run for about 7 to 12 cycles, which used a sample-barcoded 5' primer along with a J-beta primer mix. MiXCR was run by TCRdb on the 5' RACE reads, yielding one entry per CDR3 protein. The profile shows 1.5 million to 2 million distinct CDR3 sequences, about 35% of them singletons. Source material: blood. Receptors were obtained from a woman in her thirties in good health.

The chain is built from TRBV4-1 and TRBJ2-7, with D possibly matching TRBD2 (5 bases). The CDR3 is 16 amino acids. CDR1 and CDR2 (germline): MGHRA, YSYEKL. V was cut by 1 base and J by 0 bases, with 13 bases left in between. CDR3 region: CASSQGRVGSSYEQYF. The CDR3 bases are TGCGCCAGCAGCCAAGGACGGGTGGGGAGCTCCTACGAGCAGTACTTC.

The chain links TRBV20-1 to TRBJ2-7, with a possible D match to TRBD1 (6 bases). The CDR3 loop spans 15 amino acids. The V end was cut by 3 bases, the J end by 0 bases, with 15 bases between. Per the germline V gene, CDR1 is DFQATT and CDR2 is SNEGSKA (reference sequence). This CDR3 is CSARPPWDTSYEQYF. CDR3 DNA sequence: TGCAGTGCTAGGCCCCCCTGGGACACCTCCTACGAGCAGTACTTC.

J is TRBJ1-2 and V is TRBV20-1; D is undetermined. V was shortened by 2 bases and J by 4 bases, with 8 bases between the two germline ends. The germline CDR1 and CDR2 sequences are DFQATT and SNEGSKA (reference sequence). The CDR3 spans 12 residues. The CDR3 DNA sequence: TGCAGTGCTAGAAGAAGTGGCTATGGCTACACCTTC. The encoded protein is CSARRSGYGYTF.

The chain joins TRBV14 to TRBJ2-3; D is uncertain. The CDR3 is 16 residues long. CDR1 and CDR2 (germline): SGHDN, FVKESK. Between the trimmed V and J ends, which lost 3 bases and 0 bases, there was a span of 13 bases. In DNA, the CDR3 is TGTGCCAGCAGCCAGACTCTGGGTCTTAGCACAGATACGCAGTATTTT. It specifies CASSQTLGLSTDTQYF.

In this sample, this clonotype turned up a few times. V is TRBV20-1 and J is TRBJ2-1; 13 nucleotides match TRBD2. CDR1 is DFQATT and CDR2 is SNEGSKA in the germline V gene (reference sequence). This CDR3 spans 15 amino acids. Trimming at V came to 4 bases and at J to 10 bases, leaving 10 bases not matched to a gene. CDR3 nucleotide sequence: TGCAGTGCTACCCAGGGACTAGCGGGATGGGGCGAGCAGTTCTTC. Its translation: CSATQGLAGWGEQFF.

V usage is TRBV28 and J usage is TRBJ2-4; TRBD1 matches 9 bases. V was pared by 5 bases and J by 13 bases, with 15 bases of the junction left unmatched. Looked up from germline, CDR1 is MDHEN and CDR2 is SYDVKM. The CDR3 runs to 15 residues. CDR3 in DNA: TGTGCCAGCAGTCAAGAGGACAGGGGTTCGGGAGAGCAGTACTTC. Amino acids: CASSQEDRGSGEQYF.

This clonotype was seen ten or more times. The chain carries TRBV20-1 and TRBJ2-3; 16 bases are shared with TRBD2. CDR1 and CDR2 from the germline V gene are DFQATT and SNEGSKA (reference sequence). With 6 bases clipped from V and 3 bases from J, the junction kept 3 bases outside the gene matches. The CDR3 is 15 amino acids. CDR3 region: CSARGLAGGTDTQYF. In DNA form, the CDR3 reads TGCAGTGCCAGGGGACTAGCGGGGGGGACAGATACGCAGTATTTT.

For this clonotype: A read error may account for a junction end that differs from germline. This chain connects TRBV20-1 to TRBJ2-1; TRBD2 might be the D (6 bases). Germline V lookup: CDR1 DFQATT, CDR2 SNEGSKA (reference sequence). There are 16 residues in the CDR3. CDR3 loop: CNARGAATGDIYEQFF. The DNA of the CDR3 is TGCAATGCTAGGGGCGCAGCAACGGGAGATATATATGAGCAGTTCTTC.

This chain links TRBV5-1 with TRBJ2-1; TRBD2 matches at 7 bases. This CDR3 region has 15 residues. Germline values: CDR1 SGHRS, CDR2 YFSETQ. Unmatched junction bases numbered 4, after V lost 3 bases and J lost 1 base. The CDR3 bases are TGCGCCAGCAGCTGGGAGGGAGGGTCCTACAATGAGCAGTTCTTC. It translates to CASSWEGGSYNEQFF.

This clonotype was recorded at least ten times. This sequence joins TRBV9 and TRBJ2-5; possible D gene TRBD2, 5 bases. CDR1 and CDR2 from the germline V gene are SGDLS and YYNGEE. V lost 0 bases and J lost 5, with 11 bases in between. The length of the CDR3 is 14 residues. The CDR3, as DNA: TGTGCCAGCAGCGTAGGCGGAGGTGACGAGACCCAGTACTTC. Amino acid sequence: CASSVGGGDETQYF.

The table lists this clonotype with a few counts. The chain employs TRBV9 and TRBJ1-5; D is unclear. Germline V gene sequence: CDR1 SGDLS, CDR2 YYNGEE. V was trimmed by 0 bases and J by 4 bases, leaving 5 bases between them. CDR3 length: 13 amino acids. The CDR3 is CASSVGENQPQHF. CDR3 nucleotides: TGTGCCAGCAGCGTAGGCGAGAATCAGCCCCAGCATTTT. Filled out from reference TRBV9 and TRBJ1-5, the complete variable domain reads DSGVTQTPKHLITATGQRVTLRCSPRSGDLSVYWYQQSLDQGLQFLIQYYNGEERAKGNILERFSAQQFPDLHSELNLSSLELGDSALYFCASSVGENQPQHFGDGTRLSIL.

This clonotype was counted many times. The genes are TRBV4-1 and TRBJ2-7; D might be TRBD1 (7 bases). CDR3 size: 16 residues. Per germline, CDR1 MGHRA and CDR2 YSYEKL. V lost 0 bases, J lost 1 base, and 13 bases lay in between. DNA for the CDR3: TGCGCCAGCAGCCAAGAGACGACAGGGAGGTCCTACGAGCAGTACTTC. Residues: CASSQETTGRSYEQYF.

The CDR3 region has the DNA TGTGCCAGCAGCTTGGGCGTCACGGGAGAGACCCAGTACTTC. Translating it yields CASSLGVTGETQYF. The chain recombines TRBV11-2 with TRBJ2-5; no reliable D call. V was pared by 3 bases and J by 4 bases, with 12 bases between. The CDR3 has 14 amino acids. Germline CDR1 is SGHAT and CDR2 is FQNNGV.

This clonotype was recorded a few times. The J gene is TRBJ2-7, the V gene TRBV5-1, with 7 bases that match TRBD1. The length of the CDR3 is 15 residues. Unmatched junction bases numbered 10, after V lost 3 bases and J lost 4 bases. Germline V gene lookup returns CDR1 SGHRS and CDR2 YFSETQ. CDR3 sequence (DNA): TGCGCCAGCAGCTCCGCCTCGGGACAGCGTTACGAGCAGTACTTC. This codes for CASSSASGQRYEQYF.

This clonotype was observed a few times. The chain joins TRBV6-2 or TRBV6-3 to TRBJ1-2, with 8 bases that match TRBD1. Germline values: CDR1 MNHEY, CDR2 SVGEGT. The CDR3 loop spans 14 amino acids. The V and J ends lost 5 bases and 4 bases, in that order; junction bases with no gene match: 6. The CDR3 DNA is TGTGCCAGCAGTCCGGACAGGGAGGTCTATGGCTACACCTTC. Its translation: CASSPDREVYGYTF.

Note on this clonotype: This may arise from a read error, as a much more abundant clone is one base away. The genes are TRBV29-1 and TRBJ2-1; 9 nucleotides agree with TRBD2. This CDR3 is built from 13 residues. From germline, CDR1 is SQVTM and CDR2 ANQGSEA. V was clipped by 7 bases and J by 9 bases; unmatched bases: 10. In DNA, the CDR3 is TGCAGCGCGGAGCGGGAGGCAGGGTTTGAGCAGTTCTTC. Its translation: CSAEREAGFEQFF.

The chain couples TRBV5-6 to TRBJ2-1; D might be TRBD1 or TRBD2, each matching 5 bases. This CDR3 spans 15 amino acids. V was pared by 3 bases and J by 7 bases, with 17 bases between. The V gene's germline CDR1 is SGHDT and CDR2 YYEEEE. The CDR3 sequence is CASSSRGHSGNEQFF. Written as DNA, the CDR3 is TGTGCCAGCAGCTCGAGGGGCCACTCCGGGAATGAGCAGTTCTTC.

The V and J genes are TRBV30 and TRBJ1-5; a possible D gene is TRBD1 (6 bases). V shed 0 bases and J shed 0 bases, with 9 bases lying between them. The CDR3 totals 15 residues. Germline-derived CDR1 and CDR2 are GTSNPN and SVGIG (reference sequence). For the CDR3, the DNA is TGTGCCTGGAGTGTGGCAGGGGTTAGCAATCAGCCCCAGCATTTT. Its translation: CAWSVAGVSNQPQHF.

This clonotype was observed at least ten times. This chain connects TRBV29-1 to TRBJ2-1; 8 nucleotides align to TRBD2. V shed 0 bases, J shed 8 bases, and the junction held 9 bases outside the gene matches. Germline CDR1 SQVTM, CDR2 ANQGSEA. The CDR3 consists of 15 residues. The CDR3 loop reads CSVEEAGGMRYEQFF. Here the CDR3 DNA reads TGCAGCGTTGAAGAGGCGGGGGGAATGAGGTATGAGCAGTTCTTC.

The rearrangement uses TRBV6-5 and TRBJ2-5; 7 bases line up with TRBD2. V gave up 6 bases and J gave up 4 bases; unmatched junction bases: 11. Germline CDR1 is MNHEY and CDR2 is SVGAGI. The CDR3 totals 15 residues. As DNA, the CDR3 is TGTGCCAGCAGGACCGGGACTAATCCCTCAGAGACCCAGTACTTC. It codes for CASRTGTNPSETQYF.

The sample holds a few counts of this clonotype. The gene calls are TRBV4-1 and TRBJ1-6; 8 nucleotides agree with TRBD1. Trimming at V came to 0 bases and at J to 14 bases, leaving 6 bases not matched to a gene. This CDR3 spans 14 amino acids. Germline CDR1 reads MGHRA; CDR2 reads YSYEKL. The CDR3 sequence is CASSQEGTGQSLHF. The CDR3 DNA sequence: TGCGCCAGCAGCCAAGAGGGGACAGGCCAATCCCTCCACTTT.

This clonotype was detected ten times or more. The chain has TRBV29-1 and TRBJ1-2; 8 nucleotides line up with TRBD1. This CDR3 is built from 13 residues. J gave up 3 bases and V 4 bases, and 4 bases lay outside the gene matches. The germline V gene encodes CDR1 SQVTM and CDR2 ANQGSEA. DNA of the CDR3: TGCAGCGTTGGGACAGGGTCGGACTATGGCTACACCTTC. Its translation is CSVGTGSDYGYTF.

Worth noting for this clonotype: One base away lies a much larger clone, so this may be a sequencing read error. The CDR3 coding sequence is TGCAGCGTTGAATTTCCGGGACAGGGGTGGAAGCAGTACTTC. Its translation: CSVEFPGQGWKQYF. The chain carries TRBV29-1 and TRBJ2-5; TRBD1 matches 10 bases. J gave up 11 bases and V 2 bases, and 11 bases lay outside the gene matches. The CDR3 has 14 amino acids. Per germline, CDR1 SQVTM and CDR2 ANQGSEA.

This clonotype has only a few counts. The rearrangement joins TRBV10-3 to TRBJ2-1; 10 positions agree with TRBD2. Trimming at V came to 11 bases and at J to 1 base, leaving 29 bases not matched to a gene. Germline V CDR1 and CDR2: ENHRY, SYGVKD. CDR3 size: 22 residues. The DNA of the CDR3 is TGTGCCCGTTCTATCCCCTTAAGTGAACTAGCGGGATTTTGGGGTTCCTACAATGAGCAGTTCTTC. Amino acid sequence: CARSIPLSELAGFWGSYNEQFF.

The table lists this clonotype with a few counts. This chain joins TRBV5-6 and TRBJ2-7; D may be TRBD1 (5 bases). CDR3 size: 15 residues. V lost 0 bases and J lost 4, with 14 bases in between. Looked up from germline, CDR1 is SGHDT and CDR2 is YYEEEE. CDR3 sequence (DNA): TGTGCCAGCAGCTTGGCATCCAGGGCACGGTACGAGCAGTACTTC. Protein: CASSLASRARYEQYF.

This clonotype has a handful of counts. The chain couples TRBV5-1 to TRBJ2-7; D gene uncertain. The germline V and J ends were trimmed by 0 bases and 0 bases, with 10 bases remaining between them. Germline V CDR1 and CDR2: SGHRS, YFSETQ. The CDR3 sequence is 15 residues long. The chain's CDR3 is CASSLALTTSYEQYF. DNA of the CDR3: TGCGCCAGCAGCTTGGCCTTGACCACCTCCTACGAGCAGTACTTC.

The genes are TRBV20-1 and TRBJ2-5, with 9 bases lining up with TRBD2. This CDR3 is built from 15 residues. J lost 2 bases, V lost 5 bases, and 9 bases had no gene match. CDR1 is DFQATT and CDR2 is SNEGSKA in the germline V gene (reference sequence). Here the CDR3 DNA reads TGCAGTGCTCTACCGAGACTAGCGGTTCAAGAGACCCAGTACTTC. This gives the protein CSALPRLAVQETQYF.

CDR3 region: CASSASRDPQETQYF. As DNA, the CDR3 is TGTGCCAGCAGCGCTTCCCGGGACCCCCAAGAGACCCAGTACTTC. This chain joins TRBV7-9 and TRBJ2-5, with D perhaps being TRBD1 or TRBD2 (5 bases each). The CDR3 sequence is 15 residues long. Trimming stripped 5 bases from V and 1 base from J, with 14 bases between. Per germline, CDR1 SEHNR and CDR2 FQNEAQ (reference sequence).

V is TRBV27 and J is TRBJ1-1; maybe TRBD1 (5 bases). The CDR3 is made up of 16 amino acids. In germline, CDR1 is MNHEY, CDR2 SMNVEV (reference sequence). Between the trimmed V and J ends, which lost 0 bases and 5 bases, there was a span of 16 bases. The CDR3 DNA reads TGTGCCAGCAGTTTATCGGTAGGTCAGGGCGTGACTGAAGCTTTCTTT. Protein product: CASSLSVGQGVTEAFF.

The chain employs TRBV27 and TRBJ2-7, with 12 bases that match TRBD1. Germline V gene lookup returns CDR1 MNHEY and CDR2 SMNVEV (reference sequence). The V segment lost 4 bases and the J segment 5 bases; nucleotides outside the gene matches: 9. This CDR3 region has 16 residues. The CDR3 region is CASSSKPGQGAHEQYF. As DNA, the CDR3 is TGTGCCAGCAGTTCAAAGCCGGGACAGGGGGCCCACGAGCAGTACTTC.

About this clonotype itself: One end of the junction fails to match germline, which may point to a read error. The chain is built from TRBV5-1 and TRBJ2-2; D may correspond to TRBD1 or TRBD2 (6 bases each). CDR3 size: 15 residues. Germline V gene lookup returns CDR1 SGHRS and CDR2 YFSETQ. The CDR3 spells CASSSEGESTGELFF. In DNA, the CDR3 is TGCGCCAGCAGCTCGGAGGGGGAATCAACCGGGGAGTTGTTTTTT.

In its sample, this clonotype was seen a few times. V is TRBV7-9 and J is TRBJ2-3; 12 bases match TRBD1. This CDR3 is 17 amino acids long. Germline V gene lookup returns CDR1 SEHNR and CDR2 FQNEAQ (reference sequence). V gave up 4 bases and J gave up 5 bases; unmatched junction bases: 10. CDR3 sequence: CASSSLRGQGAQDTQYF. The DNA of the CDR3 is TGTGCCAGCAGCTCTCTTCGGGGACAGGGGGCGCAAGATACGCAGTATTTT. Filled out from reference TRBV7-9 and TRBJ2-3, the complete variable domain reads DTGVSQNPRHKITKRGQNVTFRCDPISEHNRLYWYRQTLGQGPEFLTYFQNEAQLEKSRLLSDRFSAERPKGSFSTLEIQRTEQGDSAMYLCASSSLRGQGAQDTQYFGPGTRLTVL.